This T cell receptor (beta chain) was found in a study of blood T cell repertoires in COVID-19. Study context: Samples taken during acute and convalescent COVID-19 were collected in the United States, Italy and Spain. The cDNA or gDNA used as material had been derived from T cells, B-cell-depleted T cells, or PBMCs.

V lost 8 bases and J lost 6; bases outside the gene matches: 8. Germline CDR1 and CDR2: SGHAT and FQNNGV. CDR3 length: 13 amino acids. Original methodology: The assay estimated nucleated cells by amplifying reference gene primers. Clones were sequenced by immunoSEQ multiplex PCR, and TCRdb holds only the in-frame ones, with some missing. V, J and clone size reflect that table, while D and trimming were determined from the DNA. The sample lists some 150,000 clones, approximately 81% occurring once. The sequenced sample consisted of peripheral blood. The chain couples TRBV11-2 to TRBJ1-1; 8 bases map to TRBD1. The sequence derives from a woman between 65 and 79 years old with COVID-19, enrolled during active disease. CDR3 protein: CASGWTGISEAFF. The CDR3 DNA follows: TGTGCCAGCGGATGGACAGGGATCTCTGAAGCTTTCTTT.